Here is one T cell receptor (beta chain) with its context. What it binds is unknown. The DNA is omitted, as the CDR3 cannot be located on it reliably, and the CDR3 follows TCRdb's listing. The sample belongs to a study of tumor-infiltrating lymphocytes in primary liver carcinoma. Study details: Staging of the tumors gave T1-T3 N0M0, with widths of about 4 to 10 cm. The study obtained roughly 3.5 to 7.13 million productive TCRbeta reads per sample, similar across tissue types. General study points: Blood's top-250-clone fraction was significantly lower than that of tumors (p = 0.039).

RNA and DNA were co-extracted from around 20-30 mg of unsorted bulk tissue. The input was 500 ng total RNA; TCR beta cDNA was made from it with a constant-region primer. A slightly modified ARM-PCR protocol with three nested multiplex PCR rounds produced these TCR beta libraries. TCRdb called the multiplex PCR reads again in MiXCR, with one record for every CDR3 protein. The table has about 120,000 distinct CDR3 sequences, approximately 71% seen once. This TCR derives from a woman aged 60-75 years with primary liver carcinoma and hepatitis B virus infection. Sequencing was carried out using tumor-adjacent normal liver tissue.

The CDR3 is CAWGIGTDTETFF. V and J are TRBV30 and TRBJ1-1; TRBD1, the table's D call, lacks a check against the DNA. The germline V gene has CDR1 GTSNPN and CDR2 SVGIG (reference sequence). The CDR3 numbers 13 amino acids, ends counted.